These 28 T cell receptor beta chains were all obtained from the same sample, sequenced in a study of T cell responses to AZD1222 COVID-19 vaccine. Profiled with immunoSEQ multiplex PCR; TCRdb holds only in-frame clones, not every one. Of fewer than 130,000 clones detected, around 81% appear once; the ten largest clones hold 4% to 5%. The sequences come from peripheral blood, collected on day 0 of AZD1222 vaccination. The receptor source for this set is an adult in good health.

The V and J genes are TRBV10-1 and TRBJ2-3, with D possibly being TRBD2 (6 bases). Germline values: CDR1 WNHNN, CDR2 SYGVQD (reference sequence). The CDR3 has 15 amino acids. V was cut by 2 bases and J by 2 bases, with 11 bases left in between. The CDR3 coding sequence is TGCGCCAGCAGTGAGACCCGGGGACTCACAGATACGCAGTATTTT. Translating gives CASSETRGLTDTQYF.

The chain combines TRBV5-4 with TRBJ2-5; D may be TRBD1 or TRBD2 (5 bases each). The length of the CDR3 is 14 residues. Germline CDR1 is SGHNT and CDR2 is YYREEE (reference sequence). The V end was cut by 4 bases, the J end by 5 bases, with 15 bases between. This chain's CDR3 is CASSGGSVRETQYF. The CDR3 DNA follows: TGTGCCAGCAGCGGGGGATCGGTTAGGGAGACCCAGTACTTC.

The chain is built from TRBV5-1 and TRBJ1-6; D is uncertain. The germline V gene has CDR1 SGHRS and CDR2 YFSETQ. Trimming left V 4 bases short and J 0 bases short, with 14 bases between. The CDR3 totals 17 residues. CDR3 coding DNA: TGCGCCAGCAGCCGCCAGACTAGGAGCTCCTATAATTCACCCCTCCACTTT. Translating it yields CASSRQTRSSYNSPLHF.

V gene TRBV28 combines with J gene TRBJ1-5; TRBD1 might be the D (5 bases). V lost 3 bases and J lost 5, with 14 bases in between. This CDR3 region has 15 residues. CDR1 and CDR2 (germline): MDHEN, SYDVKM. The CDR3 DNA sequence: TGTGCCAGCAGTTTCCCTACCGGGGGGTATCAGCCCCAGCATTTT. Its translation is CASSFPTGGYQPQHF.

The chain has TRBV28 and TRBJ1-5, with D perhaps TRBD1 (6 bases). CDR3 length equals 15 residues. V shed 6 bases and J shed 0 bases, with 12 bases lying between them. Germline loops: CDR1 MDHEN, CDR2 SYDVKM. CDR3 bases: TGTGCCAGCAGAGGGGGGCCTTATAGCAATCAGCCCCAGCATTTT. Its protein is CASRGGPYSNQPQHF.

The chain links TRBV11-2 to TRBJ1-3; TRBD1 matches 9 bases. This CDR3 spans 18 amino acids. The junction had 9 bases not matched to a gene; V was cut back by 3 bases and J by 0 bases. CDR1 and CDR2 (germline): SGHAT, FQNNGV. The CDR3 sequence: CASSFPMGQGFSGNTIYF. Written as DNA, the CDR3 is TGTGCCAGCAGCTTCCCCATGGGACAGGGCTTCTCTGGAAACACCATATATTTT.

The chain couples TRBV5-4 to TRBJ2-1; D might be TRBD2 (5 bases). From germline, CDR1 is SGHNT and CDR2 YYREEE (reference sequence). Trimming removed 1 base from V and 0 bases from J, with 14 bases in between. CDR3 length equals 17 residues. The CDR3 nucleotides read TGTGCCAGCAGCTTGCGGTCTAGCCCTCTCTCCTACAATGAGCAGTTCTTC. This sequence encodes CASSLRSSPLSYNEQFF.

The V and J genes are TRBV18 and TRBJ2-2; 10 bases line up with TRBD2. Germline lookup yields CDR1 KGHSH and CDR2 LQKENI. The CDR3 runs 20 residues. V lost 2 bases, J lost 6 bases, and 18 bases stayed unmatched. CDR3 bases: TGTGCCAGCTCACCATCCAGCGGGAGGGCCCACAACCCCCCAGCCGGGGAGCTGTTTTTT. It is translated as CASSPSSGRAHNPPAGELFF.

The chain is built from TRBV18 and TRBJ2-1, with no clear D. The CDR3 runs to 16 residues. Germline V gene sequence: CDR1 KGHSH, CDR2 LQKENI. Trimming took 0 bases from V and 3 from J, leaving 12 bases between them. The CDR3 sequence is CASSPPDGRVYNEQFF. The CDR3 DNA reads as TGTGCCAGCTCACCACCGGACGGACGTGTCTACAATGAGCAGTTCTTC.

This sequence joins TRBV3-1 (or the pseudogene TRBV3-2) and TRBJ1-3; no clear D. Germline CDR1 LGHDT, CDR2 YNNKEL (reference sequence). V dropped 1 base and J dropped 2 bases, with 3 bases sitting between them. This CDR3 comprises 13 residues. The CDR3 DNA is TGTGCCAGCAGCCAAGCGGCTGGAAACACCATATATTTT. Residues: CASSQAAGNTIYF.

This clone was seen a single time. V and J are TRBV30 and TRBJ1-1; 7 bases fit TRBD1. V gave up 4 bases and J gave up 0 bases; unmatched junction bases: 8. The CDR3 is 15 residues long. Germline-derived CDR1 and CDR2 are GTSNPN and SVGIG (reference sequence). The CDR3, as DNA: TGTGCCTGGACCGGAACAGGGGTGGTGAACACTGAAGCTTTCTTT. This translates into CAWTGTGVVNTEAFF.

Written as DNA, the CDR3 is TGTGCCAGCAGTGAACATGAAATGAACACTGAAGCTTTCTTT. Its protein is CASSEHEMNTEAFF. This rearrangement joins TRBV2 to TRBJ1-1; D is unclear. Trimming removed 2 bases at V and 0 bases at J, with 7 bases between. The germline CDR1 and CDR2 sequences are SNHLY and FYNNEI. The CDR3 spans 14 residues.

The genes are TRBV7-2 and TRBJ2-5; 9 bases map to TRBD2. Germline values: CDR1 SGHTA, CDR2 FQGNSA. The CDR3 is 17 amino acids. Germline trimming cut 3 bases from V and 4 bases from J; bases unmatched to any gene: 12. Here the CDR3 DNA reads TGTGCCAGCAGCTTGGGCGGTAGCGGGAGATTAAGAGAGACCCAGTACTTC. Protein product: CASSLGGSGRLRETQYF.

This sequence joins TRBV27 and TRBJ1-6; D unclear. The CDR3 is 13 amino acids. With 7 bases removed from V and 7 bases from J, the gap between germline ends came to 11 bases. Germline CDR1 is MNHEY and CDR2 is SMNVEV (reference sequence). CDR3: CASKTGLNSPLHF. Here the CDR3 DNA reads TGTGCCAGCAAGACGGGCCTCAATTCACCCCTCCACTTT.

The chain joins TRBV28 to TRBJ1-4; 7 bases line up with TRBD1. This CDR3 has 15 amino acids. The germline V gene encodes CDR1 MDHEN and CDR2 SYDVKM. V lost 5 bases and J lost 13; bases outside the gene matches: 16. Here the CDR3 reads CASSLGGDSPRGLFF. In nucleotides, the CDR3 is TGTGCCAGCAGTCTCGGGGGGGACAGCCCCAGGGGACTGTTTTTT. Full variable domain (missing parts from reference TRBV28 and TRBJ1-4): DVKVTQSSRYLVKRTGEKVFLECVQDMDHENMFWYRQDPGLGLRLIYFSYDVKMKEKGDIPEGYSVSREKKERFSLILESASTNQTSMYLCASSLGGDSPRGLFFGSGTQLSVL.

Ten or more counts support this clone. The rearrangement links TRBV7-9 to TRBJ1-2, with D tentatively TRBD1 (6 bases). Germline V gene data show CDR1 as SEHNR and CDR2 as FQNEAQ (reference sequence). V lost 5 bases, J lost 0 bases, and 13 bases lay in between. The CDR3 has 15 residues. The CDR3 DNA reads as TGTGCCAGCAGCGAAGTACAGGGATCTAACTATGGCTACACCTTC. It yields the protein CASSEVQGSNYGYTF.

The genes are TRBV11-2 and TRBJ1-1; 8 positions agree with TRBD1. After removal of 3 bases from V and 7 bases from J, the junction contained 10 bases not matched to a gene. Germline-derived CDR1 and CDR2 are SGHAT and FQNNGV. The CDR3 loop spans 15 amino acids. In nucleotides, the CDR3 is TGTGCCAGCAGCTTCCGGACAGGGCGGAACGATGAAGCTTTCTTT. Protein: CASSFRTGRNDEAFF.

This clone was seen only a few times. The chain carries TRBV7-7 and TRBJ2-7; 11 nucleotides line up with TRBD1. V was clipped by 5 bases and J by 10 bases; unmatched bases: 7. Germline CDR1 reads SSHAT; CDR2 reads FNYEAQ (reference sequence). The CDR3 loop spans 13 amino acids. The CDR3 bases are TGTGCCAGCAGCGTAAGGGACAGGGGGGTACAGTACTTC. This gives the protein CASSVRDRGVQYF.

The rearrangement links TRBV9 to TRBJ2-6; no clear D. Looked up from germline, CDR1 is SGDLS and CDR2 is YYNGEE. The CDR3 sequence is 15 residues long. Between the trimmed V and J ends, which lost 0 bases and 4 bases, there was a span of 8 bases. The CDR3 DNA is TGTGCCAGCAGCGTAGCGAGTGGGGGGGCCAACGTCCTGACTTTC. Protein: CASSVASGGANVLTF.

The chain links TRBV5-4 to TRBJ2-7; no clear D gene. The V and J ends lost 0 bases and 3 bases respectively, with 1 base between them. The CDR3 length is 11 residues. Germline V lookup: CDR1 SGHNT, CDR2 YYREEE (reference sequence). The CDR3 sequence: CASSLDYEQYF. DNA of the CDR3: TGTGCCAGCAGCTTGGACTACGAGCAGTACTTC.

The sample holds a few counts of this clone. The CDR3 coding sequence is TGTGCCAGCAGTTTTGGGCTAGCGCGGAGCTCCTACAATGAGCAGTTCTTC. Its protein is CASSFGLARSSYNEQFF. The V call is TRBV27, the J call TRBJ2-1; D is perhaps TRBD2 (6 bases). Germline V gene lookup returns CDR1 MNHEY and CDR2 SMNVEV (reference sequence). The CDR3 covers 17 residues. Trimming shortened V by 3 bases and J by 0 bases, and 15 bases separated the two germline ends.

On this clone: This CDR3 is also generated by other DNA sequences in the sample. The chain has TRBV7-2 and TRBJ2-5, with 8 bases matching TRBD1. The CDR3 has 13 amino acids. CDR1 is SGHTA, CDR2 FQGNSA, per germline. The J segment lost 5 bases and the V segment lost 5 bases, leaving 4 bases of the junction unmatched. The DNA for the CDR3 is TGTGCCAGCAGCCGAGGACAGGGCGAGACCCAGTACTTC. Translation: CASSRGQGETQYF.

The chain carries TRBV6-5 and TRBJ2-1; D may be TRBD1 (6 bases). The V gene lost 0 bases and the J gene lost 7 bases, with 16 bases spanning the gap. Germline values: CDR1 MNHEY, CDR2 SVGAGI. The CDR3 covers 16 residues. The CDR3 here is CASSYSNQGLRNEQFF. The CDR3 nucleotides are TGTGCCAGCAGTTACTCGAATCAGGGGCTTAGGAATGAGCAGTTCTTC.

The V call is TRBV7-8, the J call TRBJ1-2; D may be TRBD1 (5 bases). Trimming took 6 bases from V and 2 from J, leaving 13 bases between them. This CDR3 spans 14 amino acids. The germline V gene encodes CDR1 SGHVS and CDR2 FQNEAQ. The DNA of the CDR3 is TGTGCCAGCAGATCCGGGACGGGGAACTATGGCTACACCTTC. Amino acids: CASRSGTGNYGYTF.

V is TRBV18 and J is TRBJ2-3, with D tentatively TRBD2 (6 bases). CDR1 and CDR2 (germline): KGHSH, LQKENI. The V end lost 3 bases, the J end lost 1 base, and 17 bases lay between the germline ends. The CDR3 consists of 17 residues. This CDR3 reads CASSPGTGGTGTDTQYF. In DNA, the CDR3 is TGTGCCAGCTCACCCGGGACTGGAGGCACGGGCACAGATACGCAGTATTTT.

The rearrangement links TRBV28 to TRBJ1-4; 8 bases are shared with TRBD1. This CDR3 has 15 residues. The J segment lost 7 bases and the V segment lost 5 bases, leaving 9 bases of the junction unmatched. Germline CDR1 is MDHEN and CDR2 is SYDVKM. As DNA, the CDR3 is TGTGCCAGCAGTCCGGCCGGGACAGGAGCTGAAAAACTGTTTTTT. Its protein product is CASSPAGTGAEKLFF.

V and J are TRBV6-2 or TRBV6-3 and TRBJ1-3; D is ambiguous. Germline lookup yields CDR1 MNHEY and CDR2 SVGEGT. The CDR3 length is 14 residues. Trimming removed 3 bases from V and 2 bases from J, with 8 bases in between. CDR3 coding DNA: TGTGCCAGCAGTTATTCTGGGACTGGAAACACCATATATTTT. Amino acid sequence: CASSYSGTGNTIYF.

The gene calls are TRBV2 and TRBJ2-7; TRBD1 matches 8 bases. CDR3 length: 13 residues. Looked up from germline, CDR1 is SNHLY and CDR2 is FYNNEI. Germline trimming cut 6 bases from V and 6 bases from J; bases unmatched to any gene: 7. CDR3 nucleotides: TGTGCCAGCAGCGGGGACAGGATCGGCGAGCAGTACTTC. It yields the protein CASSGDRIGEQYF.